The sample holds many counts of the clone carrying this TCR beta chain. Its target is not known. This CDR3 is 15 amino acids long. With V trimmed by 0 bases and J by 4 bases, 6 bases remained unmatched. The germline V gene has CDR1 ENHRY and CDR2 SYGVKD. Each CDR3 protein is one row after TCRdb ran MiXCR on the 5' RACE reads. The sample consists of some 25,000 distinct CDR3 sequences, less than 5.5% of them appearing once. The data were obtained in a study of spatial heterogeneity in lung cancer. Overall study: There were consistently more beta-chain sequences detected than alpha-chain sequences. Each unique TCR and UMI combination was seen more than ten times on average in raw reads. Study-wide findings and caveats: There were more appearances of ubiquitous expanded tumor TCRs in blood at resection than at follow-up.

This sample's time point: sample taken at primary tumor resection. Unsorted tumor, nontumor lung tissue or cryopreserved PBMC supplied the whole RNA. Samples were obtained from 70 or so donors, all untreated early-stage non-small cell lung cancer patients. V and J are TRBV10-3 and TRBJ2-7; TRBD2 matches 7 bases. The clonotype was recovered from a male donor with early-stage non-small cell lung cancer. This specimen was PBMCs, taken at surgery. The CDR3 nucleotides are TGTGCCATCAGTGAGTCGGGGGGGATTCAATACGAGCAGTACTTC. This gives the protein CAISESGGIQYEQYF.